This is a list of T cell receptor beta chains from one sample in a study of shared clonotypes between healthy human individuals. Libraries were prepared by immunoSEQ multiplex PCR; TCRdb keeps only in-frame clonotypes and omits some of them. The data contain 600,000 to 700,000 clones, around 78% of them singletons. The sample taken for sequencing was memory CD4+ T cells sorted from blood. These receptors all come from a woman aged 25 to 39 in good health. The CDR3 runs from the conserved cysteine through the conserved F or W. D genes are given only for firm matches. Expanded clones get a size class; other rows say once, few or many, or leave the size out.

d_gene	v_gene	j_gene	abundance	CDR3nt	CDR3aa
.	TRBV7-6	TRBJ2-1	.	TGTGCCAGCACGGCGGGTTGGCCGAAGGGGGATGAGCAGTTCTTC	CASTAGWPKGDEQFF
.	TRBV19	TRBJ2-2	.	TGTGCCAGTAAGGTACAGACGAACACCGGGGAGCTGTTTTTT	CASKVQTNTGELFF
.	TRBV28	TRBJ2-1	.	TGTGCCAGCAGCGTCCTACGCAATGAGCAGTTCTTC	CASSVLRNEQFF
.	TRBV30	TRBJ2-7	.	TGTGCCTCGGGCTTTACACCCTACGAGCAGTACTTC	CASGFTPYEQYF
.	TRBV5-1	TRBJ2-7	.	TGCGCCAGCAGCCCCGACGACTACGAGCAGTACTTC	CASSPDDYEQYF
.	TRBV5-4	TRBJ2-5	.	TGTGCCAGCAGCTTGTACAGCCGTCAAGAGACCCAGTACTTC	CASSLYSRQETQYF
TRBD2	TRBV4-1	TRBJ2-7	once	TGCGCCAGCAGCCAAGTTAGGGGCGGGAGTAGGTACGAGCAGTACTTC	CASSQVRGGSRYEQYF
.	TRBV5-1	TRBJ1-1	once	TGCGCCAGCAGCCCGTGGGGCGGGAACACTGAAGCTTTCTTT	CASSPWGGNTEAFF
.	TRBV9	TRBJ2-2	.	TGTGCCAGCAGCGTAGAGGTTGACAGCGGGGAGCTGTTTTTT	CASSVEVDSGELFF
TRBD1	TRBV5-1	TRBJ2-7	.	TGCGCCAGCAGCTTGGACAGGGGCTACGAGCAGTACTTC	CASSLDRGYEQYF
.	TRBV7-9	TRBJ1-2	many	TGTGCCAGCAGCTTACGCAGGGGAAATGGCTACACCTTC	CASSLRRGNGYTF
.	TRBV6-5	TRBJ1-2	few	TGTGCCAGCATTGATCAGGGGAACGGTGGCTACACCTTC	CASIDQGNGGYTF
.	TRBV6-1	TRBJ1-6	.	TGTGCCAGCAGTGAAGGGAGTCCAAATAATTCACCCCTCCACTTT	CASSEGSPNNSPLHF
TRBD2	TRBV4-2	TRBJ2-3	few	TGTGCCAGCAGCCAAGGGACTAGCGGGAGGGTCACAGATACGCAGTATTTT	CASSQGTSGRVTDTQYF
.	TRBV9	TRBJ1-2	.	TGTGCCAGCAGCGGCGACGGGAAAAGGGGTGGCTACACCTTC	CASSGDGKRGGYTF
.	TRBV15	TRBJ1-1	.	TGTGCCACCAGCAGAGATCAGACGGCCACTGAAGCTTTCTTT	CATSRDQTATEAFF
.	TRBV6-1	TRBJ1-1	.	TGTGCCAGCAGTCTCGGGTTAGGGAACACTGAAGCTTTCTTT	CASSLGLGNTEAFF
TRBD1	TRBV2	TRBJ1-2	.	TGTGCCAGCAGTGGCCGGGACAGGGGGCGCGATGGCTACACCTTC	CASSGRDRGRDGYTF
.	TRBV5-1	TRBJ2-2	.	TGCGCCAGCAGCCCGCGGACAATGCACACCGGGGAGCTGTTTTTT	CASSPRTMHTGELFF
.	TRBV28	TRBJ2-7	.	TGTGCCAGCAGTCTAACCCAGGGGTTTGAGCAGTACTTC	CASSLTQGFEQYF
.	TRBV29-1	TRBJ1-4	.	TGCAGCGTTGAAGATGGGGGCAGTGCCTCCGGTAATGAAAAACTGTTTTTT	CSVEDGGSASGNEKLFF
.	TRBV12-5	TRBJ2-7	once	TGTGCTAGTGGTCGGTGGATCCCTAGACCCCGTCCACAGGTCGACGAGCAGTACTTC	CASGRWIPRPRPQVDEQYF
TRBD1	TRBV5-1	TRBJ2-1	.	TGCGCCAGCAGCACCGGGACAGGGATTTCCGATGAGCAGTTCTTC	CASSTGTGISDEQFF
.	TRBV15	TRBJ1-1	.	TGTGCCACCAGCCCCACTGGGCAGAACACTGAAGCTTTCTTT	CATSPTGQNTEAFF
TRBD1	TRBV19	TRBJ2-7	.	TGTGCCAGTAGTATAGGCTGGACCGGGACAGGGACCTACGAGCAGTACTTC	CASSIGWTGTGTYEQYF
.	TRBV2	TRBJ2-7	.	TGTGCCAGCAAGGCTTCACTAGGTCCCTACGAGCAGTACTTC	CASKASLGPYEQYF
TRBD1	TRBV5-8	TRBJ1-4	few	TGTGCCAGCAGCGAAGGACAGGGAACAACAGATGAAAAACTGTTTTTT	CASSEGQGTTDEKLFF
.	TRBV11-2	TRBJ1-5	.	TGTGCCAGCAGCTTAGGGAGGGACCTAAGCAATCAGCCCCAGCATTTT	CASSLGRDLSNQPQHF
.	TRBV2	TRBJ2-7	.	TGTGCCAGCATGATGGGCGATAGCTCCTACGAGCAGTACTTC	CASMMGDSSYEQYF
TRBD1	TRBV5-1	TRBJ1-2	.	TGCGCCAGCAGCTCCACAGGGGGCGGATATGGCTACACCTTC	CASSSTGGGYGYTF
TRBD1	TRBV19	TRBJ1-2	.	TGTGCCAGTAGTACCCGACAGGGACTGATCGGAAACTATGGCTACACCTTC	CASSTRQGLIGNYGYTF
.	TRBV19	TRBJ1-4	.	TGTGCCAGTAGTATCGTCCAGGCGGGGGAAAAACTGTTTTTT	CASSIVQAGEKLFF
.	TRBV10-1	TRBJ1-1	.	TGCGCCAGCAGAGAAGGGGCCGGGGGTGAAGCTTTCTTT	CASREGAGGEAFF
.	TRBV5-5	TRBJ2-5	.	TGTGCCAGCAGCTGGGGAAGTAGATTGGGGGAGACCCAGTACTTC	CASSWGSRLGETQYF
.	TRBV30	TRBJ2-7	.	TGTGCCTGGGGGGTTTACGAGCAGTACTTC	CAWGVYEQYF
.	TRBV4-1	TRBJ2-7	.	TGCGCCAGCAGCCAAATCACAAAACCCGAAGCCCACGAGCAGTACTTC	CASSQITKPEAHEQYF
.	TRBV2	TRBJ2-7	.	TGTGCCAGCAGTATCGATGGGGGCGAGCAGTACTTC	CASSIDGGEQYF
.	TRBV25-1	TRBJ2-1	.	TGTGCCAGCAGTGCGTCAGGGGATTCCTACAATGAGCAGTTCTTC	CASSASGDSYNEQFF
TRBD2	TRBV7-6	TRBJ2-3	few	TGTGCCAGCAGCCCTCAACCCAGCGGGGCGGCAGATACGCAGTATTTT	CASSPQPSGAADTQYF
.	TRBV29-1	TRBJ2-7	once	TGCAGCGTTGATAAGGGGCGTTTCGGCGAGCAGTACTTC	CSVDKGRFGEQYF
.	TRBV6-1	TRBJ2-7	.	TGTGCCAGCAGTCCTCAGACGAACACGGTTCAGTACTTC	CASSPQTNTVQYF